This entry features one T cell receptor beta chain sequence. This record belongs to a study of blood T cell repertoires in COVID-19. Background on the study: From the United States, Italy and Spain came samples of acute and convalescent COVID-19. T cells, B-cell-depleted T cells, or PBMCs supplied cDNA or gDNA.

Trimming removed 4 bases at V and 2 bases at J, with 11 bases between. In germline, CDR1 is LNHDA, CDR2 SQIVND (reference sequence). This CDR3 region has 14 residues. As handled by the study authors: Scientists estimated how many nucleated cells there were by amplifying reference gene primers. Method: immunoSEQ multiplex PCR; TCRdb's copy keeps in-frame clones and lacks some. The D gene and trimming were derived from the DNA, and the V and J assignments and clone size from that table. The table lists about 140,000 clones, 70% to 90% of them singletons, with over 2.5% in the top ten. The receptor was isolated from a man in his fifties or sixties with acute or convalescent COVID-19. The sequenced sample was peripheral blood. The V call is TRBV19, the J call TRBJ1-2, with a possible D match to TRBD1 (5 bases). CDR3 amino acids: CASSTTETNYGYTF. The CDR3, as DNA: TGTGCCAGTAGTACGACAGAGACAAACTATGGCTACACCTTC.